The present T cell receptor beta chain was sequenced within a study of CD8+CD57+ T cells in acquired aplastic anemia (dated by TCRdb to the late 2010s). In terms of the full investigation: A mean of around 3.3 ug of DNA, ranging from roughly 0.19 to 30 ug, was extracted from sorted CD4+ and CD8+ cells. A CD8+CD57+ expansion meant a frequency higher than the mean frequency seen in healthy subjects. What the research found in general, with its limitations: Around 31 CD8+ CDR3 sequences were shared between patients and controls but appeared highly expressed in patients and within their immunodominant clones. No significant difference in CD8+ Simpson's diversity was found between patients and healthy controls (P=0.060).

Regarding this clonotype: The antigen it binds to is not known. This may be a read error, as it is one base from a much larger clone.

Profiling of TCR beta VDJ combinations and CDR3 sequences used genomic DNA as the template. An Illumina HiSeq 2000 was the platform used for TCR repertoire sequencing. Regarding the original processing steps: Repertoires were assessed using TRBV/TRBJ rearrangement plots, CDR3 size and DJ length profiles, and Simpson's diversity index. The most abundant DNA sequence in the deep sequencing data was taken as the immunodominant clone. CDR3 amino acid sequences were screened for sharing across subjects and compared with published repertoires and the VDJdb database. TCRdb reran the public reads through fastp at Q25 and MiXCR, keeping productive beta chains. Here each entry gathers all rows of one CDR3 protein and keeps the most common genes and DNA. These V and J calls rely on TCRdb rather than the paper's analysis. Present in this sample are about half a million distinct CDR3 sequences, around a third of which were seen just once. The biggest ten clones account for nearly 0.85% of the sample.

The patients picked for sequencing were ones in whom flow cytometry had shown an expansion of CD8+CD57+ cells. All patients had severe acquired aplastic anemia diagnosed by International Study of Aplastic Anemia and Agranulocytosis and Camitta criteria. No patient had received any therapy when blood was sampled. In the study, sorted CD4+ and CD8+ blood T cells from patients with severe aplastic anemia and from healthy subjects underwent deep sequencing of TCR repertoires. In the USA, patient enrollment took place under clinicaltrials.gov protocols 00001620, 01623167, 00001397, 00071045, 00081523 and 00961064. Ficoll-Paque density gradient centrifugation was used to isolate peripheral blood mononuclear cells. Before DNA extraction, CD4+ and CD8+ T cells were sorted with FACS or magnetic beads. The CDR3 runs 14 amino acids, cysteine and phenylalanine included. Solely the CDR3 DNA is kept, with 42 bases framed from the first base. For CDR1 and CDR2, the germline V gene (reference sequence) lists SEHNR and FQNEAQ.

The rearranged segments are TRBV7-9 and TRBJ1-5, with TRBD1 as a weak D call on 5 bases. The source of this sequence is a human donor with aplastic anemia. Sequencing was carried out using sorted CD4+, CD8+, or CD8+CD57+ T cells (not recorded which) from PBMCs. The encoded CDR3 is CASSFWGDNQLQHF. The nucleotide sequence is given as TGTGCCAGCAGCTTTTGGGGGGATAATCAGCTCCAGCATTTT.